A selection of T cell receptor beta chains follows, all from one sample in a study of blood T cell repertoires in COVID-19. Here immunoSEQ multiplex PCR was the method, and the copy in TCRdb shows in-frame clones only, minus some. The table records more than 150,000 clones, more than 80% of them present only once. The sample comprised peripheral blood. The receptors stem from a human donor in a cohort sampled during active COVID-19. Each CDR3 is given with its conserved first and last residue. Each record gives: V gene, J gene, D gene, CDR3 length, CDR3 protein. A D gene is named only where the DNA matches it firmly.

TRBV5-1,TRBJ2-2,TRBD2,16,CASNLGGAGVTGELFF
TRBV5-1,TRBJ1-1,-,13,CASSTGMNTEAFF
TRBV13,TRBJ1-1,-,14,CASSLRGSNTEAFF
TRBV5-1,TRBJ1-1,TRBD1,15,CASSLLEGAGTEAFF
TRBV5-1,TRBJ2-2,-,16,CASSFFGAGNTGELFF
TRBV7-8,TRBJ2-2,-,16,CASSLDGGGDTGELFF
TRBV7-2,TRBJ1-1,-,13,CASSLHRVTEAFF
TRBV13,TRBJ2-7,TRBD2,14,CASSPRTSLTEQYF
TRBV7-8,TRBJ1-1,-,15,CASSLMTGVNTEAFF
TRBV30,TRBJ1-5,-,15,CAWSRGTGKDQPQHF
TRBV7-9,TRBJ1-5,-,13,CASSGGGNQPQHF
TRBV7-9,TRBJ2-7,TRBD1,15,CASSLYGTASYEQYF
TRBV6-5,TRBJ2-5,TRBD1,15,CATDTRGQGVETQYF
TRBV29-1,TRBJ1-2,-,11,CSVFLGGGYTF